This TCR beta chain was identified during a study of early T cells in non-severe SARS-CoV-2 infection. Study as a whole: Chains stayed unpaired after sequencing of bulk RNA from unsorted whole blood.

Points from the study as a whole: Sequences matched to VDJdb favored anti-spike CD8 responses, while private and CD4 specificities were missed.

Germline values: CDR1 SGHDN, CDR2 FVKESK. The CDR3 extends over 14 amino acids. Trimming took 3 bases from V and 3 from J; bases not matched to a gene: 2. This clonotype came up many times. Its cognate antigen is unknown. In the library, individual cDNA molecules carried attached unique molecular identifiers. One entry per CDR3 protein, called by TCRdb with MiXCR from the 5' RACE reads. The table records roughly 66,000 distinct CDR3 sequences, approximately 9% of them present only once. The sequenced material came from whole blood. The chain joins TRBV14 to TRBJ2-7; 10 nucleotides align to TRBD2. The sequence derives from an adult who was a healthcare worker with PCR-confirmed SARS-CoV-2 infection or an uninfected control (not recorded which). This CDR3 is CASSHGLADYEQYF. DNA of the CDR3: TGTGCCAGCAGCCATGGACTAGCGGACTACGAGCAGTACTTC. Based on the CDR3 plus reference TRBV14 and TRBJ2-7, the full variable domain is EAGVTQFPSHSVIEKGQTVTLRCDPISGHDNLYWYRRVMGKEIKFLLHFVKESKQDESGMPNNRFLAERTGGTYSTLKVQPAELEDSGVYFCASSHGLADYEQYFGPGTRLTVT.